These 26 T cell receptor beta chains originate from one sample sequenced in a study of T cell repertoires in cytomegalovirus infection. From the reads, TCRdb called clonotypes with MiXCR, one entry per CDR3 protein. The data show 200,000 or so distinct CDR3 sequences, with roughly 28% seen just once and roughly 29% held by the top ten. Input material: PBMCs. These TCRs come from a human donor in good health (CMV status not recorded). Some clones in this sample may be carry-over from other donors' samples.

This clonotype occurred many times. DNA for the CDR3: TGTGCCAGCAGTGGTTCCAGGGGGGGCAACATTCAGTACTTC. As protein: CASSGSRGGNIQYF. This chain joins TRBV2 and TRBJ2-4; perhaps D is TRBD1 or TRBD2 (7 bases each). Deletions cut 4 bases from V and 7 bases from J, with 14 bases between. Germline-derived CDR1 and CDR2 are SNHLY and FYNNEI. The CDR3 runs 14 residues.

The gene calls are TRBV11-2 and TRBJ1-5; 10 bases fit TRBD1. Germline V gene lookup returns CDR1 SGHAT and CDR2 FQNNGV. CDR3 length equals 15 residues. V lost 3 bases, J lost 6 bases, and 5 bases stayed unmatched. CDR3 in DNA: TGTGCCAGCAGCTTCGGGACAGGGGCGACTCAGCCCCAGCATTTT. This gives the protein CASSFGTGATQPQHF.

Many counts were recorded for this clonotype. This chain links TRBV7-8 with TRBJ2-2, with 7 bases lining up with TRBD2. CDR1 and CDR2 from the germline V gene are SGHVS and FQNEAQ. The CDR3 runs to 15 residues. V shed 5 bases and J 8 bases; nucleotides not matched to a gene: 11. As DNA, the CDR3 is TGTGCCAGCAGCCCCACGGGGGGTAGAGCTGGGGAGCTGTTTTTT. This encodes CASSPTGGRAGELFF.

The V call is TRBV5-1, the J call TRBJ2-1; 9 positions agree with TRBD2. The CDR3 runs to 17 residues. Germline loops: CDR1 SGHRS, CDR2 YFSETQ. V was clipped by 4 bases and J by 6 bases; unmatched bases: 14. The CDR3: CASSPRLEAGGGNEQFF. DNA of the CDR3: TGCGCCAGCAGCCCTCGTCTCGAAGCGGGGGGAGGCAATGAGCAGTTCTTC.

V and J are TRBV29-1 and TRBJ1-1; 9 nucleotides line up with TRBD1. The J segment lost 3 bases and the V segment lost 8 bases, leaving 4 bases of the junction unmatched. The CDR3 is 12 residues long. Per the germline V gene, CDR1 is SQVTM and CDR2 is ANQGSEA. In DNA, the CDR3 is TGCAGCTTGGGACAGGGTGACACTGAAGCTTTCTTT. Translation gives CSLGQGDTEAFF. Combining the CDR3 with reference TRBV29-1 and TRBJ1-1 gives the whole variable domain SAVISQKPSRDICQRGTSLTIQCQVDSQVTMMFWYRQQPGQSLTLIATANQGSEATYESGFVIDKFPISRPNLTFSTLTVSNMSPEDSSIYLCSLGQGDTEAFFGQGTRLTVV.

The V call is TRBV6-1, the J call TRBJ2-3; D is perhaps TRBD2 (6 bases). V was trimmed by 5 bases and J by 4 bases, leaving 13 bases between them. Germline V gives CDR1 MNHNS, CDR2 SASEGT. CDR3 length: 14 residues. The CDR3 DNA sequence: TGTGCCAGCAGTCCTAGCGAAGTGGCAGATACGCAGTATTTT. Its translation is CASSPSEVADTQYF.

A few counts support this clonotype. V is TRBV19 and J is TRBJ1-1; D is ambiguous. The CDR3 covers 14 residues. Germline V CDR1 and CDR2: LNHDA, SQIVND (reference sequence). With 5 bases removed from V and 3 bases from J, the gap between germline ends came to 13 bases. CDR3 nucleotide sequence: TGTGCCAGTAGTGAAGGCCTTGGAGACACTGAAGCTTTCTTT. It specifies CASSEGLGDTEAFF.

This clonotype was found a few times. The chain recombines TRBV5-1 with TRBJ1-1; unclear D gene. The germline CDR1 and CDR2 sequences are SGHRS and YFSETQ. This CDR3 spans 13 amino acids. V dropped 2 bases and J dropped 2 bases, with 7 bases sitting between them. CDR3 loop: CASSLTINTEAFF. The CDR3 DNA reads TGCGCCAGCAGCTTAACGATCAACACTGAAGCTTTCTTT.

This clonotype was found many times. V and J are TRBV7-2 and TRBJ1-3; D gene ambiguous. V was cut by 2 bases and J by 3 bases, with 14 bases left in between. The length of the CDR3 is 16 residues. Germline V gene lookup returns CDR1 SGHTA and CDR2 FQGNSA. CDR3 sequence (DNA): TGTGCCAGCAGCTTAACCTGGGGAAGCAGTGGAAACACCATATATTTT. As protein: CASSLTWGSSGNTIYF. The full variable domain, its missing parts supplied by reference TRBV7-2 and TRBJ1-3, is GAGVSQSPSNKVTEKGKDVELRCDPISGHTALYWYRQSLGQGLEFLIYFQGNSAPDKSGLPSDRFSAERTGGSVSTLTIQRTQQEDSAVYLCASSLTWGSSGNTIYFGEGSWLTVV.

CDR3 loop: CASSLARTRINTEAFF. CDR3 sequence (DNA): TGTGCCAGCAGCTTAGCTAGGACCCGCATCAACACTGAAGCTTTCTTT. The J gene is TRBJ1-1, the V gene TRBV7-8; D is unresolved. The ends were cut back, 0 bases at V and 2 bases at J, with 13 bases in the middle. The CDR3 sequence is 16 residues long. Germline V gene sequence: CDR1 SGHVS, CDR2 FQNEAQ.

This clonotype has a handful of counts. This chain links TRBV5-1 with TRBJ1-2, with 7 bases that match TRBD1. This CDR3 comprises 14 residues. Per germline, CDR1 SGHRS and CDR2 YFSETQ. Trimming cost V 3 bases and J 0 bases; bases outside gene matches: 2. The CDR3 region has the DNA TGCGCCAGCAGCTGGGACAGTCCTAACTATGGCTACACCTTC. Its translation: CASSWDSPNYGYTF.

The rearrangement joins TRBV3-1 to TRBJ1-2; tentative D call: TRBD1 (6 bases). This CDR3 has 14 amino acids. The germline gives CDR1 LGHDT, CDR2 YNNKEL (reference sequence). Trimming removed 2 bases from V and 2 bases from J, with 9 bases in between. As DNA, the CDR3 is TGTGCCAGCAGCCAAAGGGGGGTGAACTATGGCTACACCTTC. It yields the protein CASSQRGVNYGYTF. Variable domain in full (rest from reference TRBV3-1 and TRBJ1-2): DTAVSQTPKYLVTQMGNDKSIKCEQNLGHDTMYWYKQDSKKFLKIMFSYNNKELIINETVPNRFSPKSPDKAHLNLHINSLELGDSAVYFCASSQRGVNYGYTFGSGTRLTVV.

This chain joins TRBV2 and TRBJ2-7; no definite D call. The CDR3 is made up of 13 amino acids. V gave up 7 bases and J gave up 3 bases, with 13 bases separating them. The germline V gene encodes CDR1 SNHLY and CDR2 FYNNEI. The DNA of the CDR3 is TGTGCCAGCAAGGGCAGGACCAACTACGAGCAGTACTTC. Amino acid sequence: CASKGRTNYEQYF. Drawing the rest from reference TRBV2 and TRBJ2-7, the complete variable domain is EPEVTQTPSHQVTQMGQEVILRCVPISNHLYFYWYRQILGQKVEFLVSFYNNEISEKSEIFDDQFSVERPDGSNFTLKIRSTKLEDSAMYFCASKGRTNYEQYFGPGTRLTVT.

V and J are TRBV19 and TRBJ2-7; D not certain. This CDR3 region has 14 residues. In germline, CDR1 is LNHDA, CDR2 SQIVND (reference sequence). V was pared by 5 bases and J by 0 bases, with 11 bases between. The CDR3 reads CASSESETSYEQYF. CDR3 sequence (DNA): TGTGCCAGTAGTGAGTCAGAGACCTCCTACGAGCAGTACTTC.

The genes are TRBV5-4 and TRBJ2-5; D is undetermined. V was pared by 0 bases and J by 5 bases, with 11 bases between. Germline V gene lookup returns CDR1 SGHNT and CDR2 YYREEE (reference sequence). The CDR3 consists of 14 residues. DNA for the CDR3: TGTGCCAGCAGCTTGGGTTTTGGTGGGGAGACCCAGTACTTC. Amino acid sequence: CASSLGFGGETQYF.

The chain uses TRBV6-1 and TRBJ1-2; D uncertain. Trimming took off 6 bases at V and 3 bases at J, with 20 bases between the two ends. The CDR3 totals 16 residues. Per germline, CDR1 MNHNS and CDR2 SASEGT. CDR3 DNA sequence: TGTGCCAGCAGCGCAGCGGCAGCGGGTCGGTACTATGGCTACACCTTC. This codes for CASSAAAAGRYYGYTF.

This clonotype was counted ten times or more. The chain recombines TRBV7-2 with TRBJ2-7, with D tentatively TRBD1 or TRBD2 (6 bases each). The length of the CDR3 is 16 residues. Germline CDR1 is SGHTA and CDR2 is FQGNSA. V was shortened by 2 bases and J by 3 bases, with 17 bases between the two germline ends. The chain's CDR3 is CASSLSSLRGLYEQYF. CDR3 in DNA: TGTGCCAGCAGCTTATCCTCTCTCCGGGGGCTCTACGAGCAGTACTTC.

This clonotype came up many times. The chain links TRBV7-2 to TRBJ2-2; D is undetermined. Germline CDR1 reads SGHTA; CDR2 reads FQGNSA. V shed 2 bases and J shed 6 bases, with 7 bases lying between them. The CDR3 has 13 amino acids. CDR3 amino acids: CASSLMWSGELFF. The CDR3 nucleotides are TGTGCCAGCAGCTTAATGTGGTCCGGGGAGCTGTTTTTT.

This clonotype was observed a handful of times. V gene TRBV7-2 combines with J gene TRBJ2-1, with D possibly being TRBD2 (6 bases). V lost 2 bases to trimming and J lost 4 bases, with 24 bases between them. The CDR3 contains 19 residues. From germline, CDR1 is SGHTA and CDR2 FQGNSA. The DNA of the CDR3 is TGTGCCAGCAGCTTACGGGCGCCTATTTCGGGCGGGGTATACAATGAGCAGTTCTTC. This codes for CASSLRAPISGGVYNEQFF.

This clonotype was recorded a few times. The chain links TRBV12-3 or TRBV12-4 to TRBJ1-1; a possible D gene is TRBD1 (5 bases). V shed 5 bases and J shed 4 bases, with 20 bases lying between them. The CDR3 consists of 16 residues. CDR3 DNA: TGTGCCAGCAGTCTGGGACGCCACCAAGAGGTCACTGAAGCTTTCTTT. Translating gives CASSLGRHQEVTEAFF.

V usage is TRBV5-1 and J usage is TRBJ2-1; D is undetermined. Deletions cut 2 bases from V and 1 base from J, with 16 bases between. Per germline, CDR1 SGHRS and CDR2 YFSETQ. This CDR3 spans 17 amino acids. In DNA form, the CDR3 reads TGCGCCAGCAGCTTTCCTCGGAGTCTCCGATCCTACAATGAGCAGTTCTTC. Translated, it gives CASSFPRSLRSYNEQFF.

The count of this clonotype is one. This chain joins TRBV12-3 or TRBV12-4 and TRBJ1-2; no definite D call. Deletions cut 3 bases from V and 7 bases from J, with 3 bases between. There are 10 residues in the CDR3. The CDR3 loop is CASSLPGYTF. CDR3 in DNA: TGTGCCAGCAGTTTGCCTGGCTACACCTTC.

The chain uses TRBV4-1 and TRBJ1-5, with unresolved D. The CDR3 has 14 amino acids. Per the germline V gene, CDR1 is MGHRA and CDR2 is YSYEKL. Trimming removed 4 bases at V and 0 bases at J, with 7 bases between. The CDR3 DNA reads TGCGCCAGCAGCCTCAAGGATAGCAATCAGCCCCAGCATTTT. This sequence encodes CASSLKDSNQPQHF.

This clonotype appeared many times. The rearrangement uses TRBV7-6 and TRBJ1-5; D call uncertain. Trimming pared 5 bases from V and 2 bases from J, leaving 13 bases between. The CDR3 covers 15 residues. Germline V lookup: CDR1 SGHVS, CDR2 FNYEAQ. CDR3 nucleotide sequence: TGTGCCAGCAGCCCCTTGGGGAGAGGCAATCAGCCCCAGCATTTT. It is translated as CASSPLGRGNQPQHF.

This clonotype was observed a handful of times. The CDR3 loop is CASSEYPSGELFF. The CDR3 DNA is TGTGCCAGCAGTGAATACCCCTCAGGGGAGCTGTTTTTT. This chain links TRBV2 with TRBJ2-2; D is unclear. The V gene's germline CDR1 is SNHLY and CDR2 FYNNEI. V lost 2 bases and J lost 8, with 9 bases in between. The CDR3 is made up of 13 amino acids. Combining the CDR3 with reference TRBV2 and TRBJ2-2 gives the whole variable domain EPEVTQTPSHQVTQMGQEVILRCVPISNHLYFYWYRQILGQKVEFLVSFYNNEISEKSEIFDDQFSVERPDGSNFTLKIRSTKLEDSAMYFCASSEYPSGELFFGEGSRLTVL.

This clonotype came up many times. V is TRBV7-2 and J is TRBJ1-2; D gene unclear. The germline gives CDR1 SGHTA, CDR2 FQGNSA. This CDR3 has 13 residues. V lost 5 bases and J 1 base, leaving 8 bases between the germline ends. For the CDR3, the DNA is TGTGCCAGCAGCCCTGGAGTTAACTATGGCTACACCTTC. This sequence encodes CASSPGVNYGYTF. Filled out from reference TRBV7-2 and TRBJ1-2, the complete variable domain reads GAGVSQSPSNKVTEKGKDVELRCDPISGHTALYWYRQSLGQGLEFLIYFQGNSAPDKSGLPSDRFSAERTGGSVSTLTIQRTQQEDSAVYLCASSPGVNYGYTFGSGTRLTVV.